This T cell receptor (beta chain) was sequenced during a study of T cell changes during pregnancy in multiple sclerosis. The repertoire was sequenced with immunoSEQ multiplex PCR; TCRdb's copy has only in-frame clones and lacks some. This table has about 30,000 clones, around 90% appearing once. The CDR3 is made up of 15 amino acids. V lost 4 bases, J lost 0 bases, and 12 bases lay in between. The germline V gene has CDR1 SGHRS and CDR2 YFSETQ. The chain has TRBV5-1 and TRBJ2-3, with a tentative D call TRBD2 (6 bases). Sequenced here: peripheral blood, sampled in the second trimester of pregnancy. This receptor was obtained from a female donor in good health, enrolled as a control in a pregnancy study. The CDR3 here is CASSKERASTDTQYF. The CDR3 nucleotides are TGCGCCAGCAGCAAGGAGCGGGCTAGCACAGATACGCAGTATTTT. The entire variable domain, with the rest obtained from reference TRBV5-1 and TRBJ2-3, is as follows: KAGVTQTPRYLIKTRGQQVTLSCSPISGHRSVSWYQQTPGQGLQFLFEYFSETQRNKGNFPGRFSGRQFSNSRSEMNVSTLELGDSALYLCASSKERASTDTQYFGPGTRLTVL.